The 32 T cell receptor beta chains below all came from one sample that was sequenced in a study of blood T cell repertoires in COVID-19. The data were produced by immunoSEQ multiplex PCR, yet TCRdb's version contains in-frame clones alone and is incomplete. Of approximately 190,000 clones listed, 65% to 90% are singletons. The sample comprised peripheral blood. These receptors all stem from a man at least 80 years old with acute or convalescent COVID-19.

This chain links TRBV7-2 with TRBJ1-1; D gene ambiguous. Germline CDR1 reads SGHTA; CDR2 reads FQGNSA. The V end was cut by 2 bases, the J end by 7 bases, with 14 bases between. CDR3 length equals 14 residues. CDR3 sequence (DNA): TGTGCCAGCAGCTTACATGTGGGCGCTTATGAAGCTTTCTTT. The encoded protein is CASSLHVGAYEAFF.

This clone was counted a few times. V is TRBV6-5 and J is TRBJ2-7; 11 nucleotides agree with TRBD2. There are 13 residues in the CDR3. Losses at the gene ends were 6 bases for V and 2 bases for J; bases not matched to a gene: 0. From germline, CDR1 is MNHEY and CDR2 SVGAGI. The CDR3, as DNA: TGTGCCAGCAGGGGACTAGCGGCCTACGAGCAGTACTTC. Translated: CASRGLAAYEQYF.

For the CDR3, the DNA is TGTGCCAGCAGCCGAGAAATCCCAGGGGGAAGGATAAAAGAGACCCAGTACTTC. Its protein is CASSREIPGGRIKETQYF. This chain connects TRBV7-6 to TRBJ2-5; TRBD1 matches 7 bases. There are 18 residues in the CDR3. Looked up from germline, CDR1 is SGHVS and CDR2 is FNYEAQ. Trimming took 5 bases from V and 3 from J; bases not matched to a gene: 18.

The chain employs TRBV7-3 and TRBJ2-2; 9 nucleotides align to TRBD2. With 6 bases clipped from V and 4 bases from J, the junction kept 15 bases outside the gene matches. The CDR3 is made up of 18 amino acids. Per the germline V gene, CDR1 is SGHTA and CDR2 is FQGTGA. The CDR3 DNA sequence: TGTGCCAGCAGATCCCGGGGTCTAGCGGGACCCTCCACCGGGGAGCTGTTTTTT. Encoded protein: CASRSRGLAGPSTGELFF. Drawing the rest from reference TRBV7-3 and TRBJ2-2, the complete variable domain is GAGVSQTPSNKVTEKGKYVELRCDPISGHTALYWYRQSLGQGPEFLIYFQGTGAADDSGLPNDRFFAVRPEGSVSTLKIQRTERGDSAVYLCASRSRGLAGPSTGELFFGEGSRLTVL.

The chain employs TRBV7-3 and TRBJ2-3; 12 bases match TRBD2. Germline-derived CDR1 and CDR2 are SGHTA and FQGTGA. Trimming at V came to 5 bases and at J to 4 bases, leaving 4 bases not matched to a gene. The CDR3 is 15 amino acids. The CDR3 here is CASSPGLAGSDTQYF. Here the CDR3 DNA reads TGTGCCAGCAGCCCAGGACTAGCGGGGTCAGATACGCAGTATTTT.

The chain's CDR3 is CASSNLAGTNTGELFF. DNA of the CDR3: TGTGCCAGTAGTAACCTAGCGGGAACGAACACCGGGGAGCTGTTTTTT. The V gene is TRBV19, the J gene TRBJ2-2, with 9 bases lining up with TRBD2. The CDR3 has 16 residues. Germline loops: CDR1 LNHDA, CDR2 SQIVND (reference sequence). J was trimmed by 0 bases and V by 4 bases; bases with no gene match: 3. Full variable domain (remainder filled in from reference TRBV19 and TRBJ2-2): DGGITQSPKYLFRKEGQNVTLSCEQNLNHDAMYWYRQDPGQGLRLIYYSQIVNDFQKGDIAEGYSVSREKKESFPLTVTSAQKNPTAFYLCASSNLAGTNTGELFFGEGSRLTVL.

This clone has only one observation. The chain has TRBV20-1 and TRBJ2-3; D is uncertain. The CDR3 is 10 amino acids. From germline, CDR1 is DFQATT and CDR2 SNEGSKA (reference sequence). Trimming removed 4 bases from V and 5 bases from J, with 4 bases in between. CDR3 coding DNA: TGCAGTGCTATAATAGATACGCAGTATTTT. Its protein product is CSAIIDTQYF.

The chain recombines TRBV18 with TRBJ1-2; D gene unclear. This CDR3 is 14 amino acids long. V was trimmed by 0 bases and J by 8 bases, leaving 13 bases between them. Germline CDR1 KGHSH, CDR2 LQKENI. The DNA of the CDR3 is TGTGCCAGCTCACCACCGGCAGTCTCCGGGGGCTACACCTTC. Translation gives CASSPPAVSGGYTF.

In its sample, this clone was seen a few times. V and J are TRBV2 and TRBJ1-2, with D uncertain. Trimming took off 8 bases at V and 6 bases at J, with 25 bases between the two ends. This CDR3 has 16 residues. Looked up from germline, CDR1 is SNHLY and CDR2 is FYNNEI. CDR3 in DNA: TGTGCCAGCCTTAAAAATGTATGGGGAGAAGCGGATGGCTACACCTTC. This codes for CASLKNVWGEADGYTF.

This rearrangement joins TRBV7-2 to TRBJ2-5, with TRBD2 matching 10 bases. Germline lookup yields CDR1 SGHTA and CDR2 FQGNSA. The CDR3 is 15 amino acids. J was trimmed by 5 bases and V by 5 bases; bases with no gene match: 8. The CDR3 DNA reads as TGTGCCAGCAGCCCTCTAGCGGGAGTTGCTGAGACCCAGTACTTC. Its translation is CASSPLAGVAETQYF.

For the CDR3, the DNA is TGTGCCTGGAGTAAGGGGGCGGATTCACCCCTCCACTTT. Protein sequence: CAWSKGADSPLHF. The chain has TRBV30 and TRBJ1-6, with 7 bases that match TRBD1. This CDR3 region has 13 residues. The germline V gene encodes CDR1 GTSNPN and CDR2 SVGIG (reference sequence). With 2 bases clipped from V and 8 bases from J, the junction kept 3 bases outside the gene matches. Full variable domain (outside the CDR3, taken from reference TRBV30 and TRBJ1-6): SQTIHQWPATLVQPVGSPLSLECTVEGTSNPNLYWYRQAAGRGLQLLFYSVGIGQISSEVPQNLSASRPQDRQFILSSKKLLLSDSGFYLCAWSKGADSPLHFGNGTRLTVT.

The chain is built from TRBV5-1 and TRBJ1-6, with D possibly being TRBD1 (6 bases). The germline CDR1 and CDR2 sequences are SGHRS and YFSETQ. The CDR3 sequence is 14 residues long. Trimming removed 9 bases at V and 7 bases at J, with 17 bases between. The CDR3 nucleotides are TGCGCCACCCAGCCAGGGGATGGAAATTCACCCCTCCACTTT. Translation gives CATQPGDGNSPLHF. Looking up the rest from reference TRBV5-1 and TRBJ1-6 gives the full variable domain: KAGVTQTPRYLIKTRGQQVTLSCSPISGHRSVSWYQQTPGQGLQFLFEYFSETQRNKGNFPGRFSGRQFSNSRSEMNVSTLELGDSALYLCATQPGDGNSPLHFGNGTRLTVT.

CDR3 in amino acids: CATAPGQGFSLQETQYF. The CDR3 region has the DNA TGTGCCACCGCCCCGGGACAGGGATTTTCCCTCCAAGAGACCCAGTACTTC. The chain links TRBV24-1 to TRBJ2-5; 9 positions agree with TRBD1. V was pared by 9 bases and J by 1 base, with 14 bases of the junction left unmatched. This CDR3 region has 17 residues. Germline CDR1 is KGHDR and CDR2 is SFDVKD.

The chain combines TRBV14 with TRBJ2-2, with a weak D call TRBD1 (5 bases). Germline V gives CDR1 SGHDN, CDR2 FVKESK. This CDR3 is 17 amino acids long. Trimming took 4 bases from V and 2 from J, leaving 17 bases between them. CDR3 sequence: CASSRHGGQGNTGELFF. CDR3 sequence (DNA): TGTGCCAGCAGCCGGCATGGCGGACAAGGAAACACCGGGGAGCTGTTTTTT. The variable domain in full, completed from reference TRBV14 and TRBJ2-2, reads EAGVTQFPSHSVIEKGQTVTLRCDPISGHDNLYWYRRVMGKEIKFLLHFVKESKQDESGMPNNRFLAERTGGTYSTLKVQPAELEDSGVYFCASSRHGGQGNTGELFFGEGSRLTVL.

The chain couples TRBV5-1 to TRBJ2-7, with 9 bases identical to TRBD1. Germline CDR1 reads SGHRS; CDR2 reads YFSETQ. The ends lost 4 bases at V and 5 bases at J; junction bases unmatched: 10. The CDR3 runs 15 residues. Here the CDR3 DNA reads TGCGCCAGCAGCCACCAACAGGGGGCACCCGACGAGCAGTACTTC. This gives the protein CASSHQQGAPDEQYF.

The V gene is TRBV30, the J gene TRBJ1-6; D is possibly TRBD1 (6 bases). Trimming took 0 bases from V and 9 from J, leaving 9 bases between them. The CDR3 spans 13 residues. CDR1 and CDR2 from the germline V gene are GTSNPN and SVGIG (reference sequence). The CDR3 here is CAWSVGGTSPLHF. CDR3 sequence (DNA): TGTGCCTGGAGTGTAGGGGGTACTTCACCCCTCCACTTT.

The chain uses TRBV2 and TRBJ2-6; TRBD1 matches 8 bases. The CDR3 is made up of 14 amino acids. Germline CDR1 SNHLY, CDR2 FYNNEI. Losses at the gene ends were 9 bases for V and 3 bases for J; bases not matched to a gene: 4. DNA of the CDR3: TGTGCCAGAGGACAGGGTGGTGGGGCCAACGTCCTGACTTTC. Translated, it gives CARGQGGGANVLTF.

This clone was observed a few times. The genes are TRBV7-9 and TRBJ2-7; 8 bases match TRBD1. Losses at the gene ends were 5 bases for V and 0 bases for J; bases not matched to a gene: 3. This CDR3 spans 14 amino acids. The germline gives CDR1 SEHNR, CDR2 FQNEAQ (reference sequence). This chain's CDR3 is CASSRGQVSYEQYV. The CDR3 nucleotides read TGTGCCAGCAGCCGGGGACAGGTCTCCTACGAGCAGTACGTC.

The CDR3 nucleotides are TGTGCCAGCAGCGGAGACAGGGGGTCCTACGAGCAGTACTTC. The encoded protein is CASSGDRGSYEQYF. This rearrangement joins TRBV7-8 to TRBJ2-7; TRBD1 matches 9 bases. J gave up 1 base and V 5 bases, and 3 bases lay outside the gene matches. The CDR3 has 14 residues. Germline V gene lookup returns CDR1 SGHVS and CDR2 FQNEAQ.

Comment on this clone: The DNA is left out, because the CDR3 cannot be placed on it with certainty; the CDR3 is given as TCRdb lists it. The chain employs TRBV7-5 and TRBJ2-7; the D call in the table, TRBD2, was not verified against the DNA. TRBV7-5 is labeled a pseudogene. Inclusive of both ends, the CDR3 amounts to 20 amino acids. CDR3 region: CARSVGSGTSGRALDYEQYV.

The chain couples TRBV11-2 to TRBJ2-1; D is perhaps TRBD1 (6 bases). The CDR3 spans 16 residues. The V gene lost 2 bases and the J gene lost 0 bases, with 11 bases spanning the gap. Germline V gene data show CDR1 as SGHAT and CDR2 as FQNNGV. The DNA of the CDR3 is TGTGCCAGCAGCTTATGGGGGCAGCTCTCCTACAATGAGCAGTTCTTC. This translates into CASSLWGQLSYNEQFF. Combining the CDR3 with reference TRBV11-2 and TRBJ2-1 gives the whole variable domain EAGVAQSPRYKIIEKRQSVAFWCNPISGHATLYWYQQILGQGPKLLIQFQNNGVVDDSQLPKDRFSAERLKGVDSTLKIQPAKLEDSAVYLCASSLWGQLSYNEQFFGPGTRLTVL.

This chain joins TRBV18 and TRBJ2-7; D not resolved. Germline assignment: CDR1 KGHSH and CDR2 LQKENI. V lost 6 bases and J 6 bases, leaving 15 bases between the germline ends. The CDR3 sequence is 13 residues long. DNA for the CDR3: TGTGCCAGCTCGCGCTTCGACAAAGGCGAGCAGTACGTC. Its translation: CASSRFDKGEQYV.

The V and J genes are TRBV29-1 and TRBJ2-1; the D gene is possibly TRBD1 (7 bases). The germline V gene encodes CDR1 SQVTM and CDR2 ANQGSEA. Trimming took off 6 bases at V and 9 bases at J, with 18 bases between the two ends. The length of the CDR3 is 13 residues. The CDR3 here is CSVGGQGVGEQFF. CDR3 coding DNA: TGCAGCGTCGGAGGGCAGGGGGTAGGTGAGCAGTTCTTC.

The chain carries TRBV18 and TRBJ2-3; 10 bases match TRBD2. Trimming took 6 bases from V and 7 from J; bases not matched to a gene: 13. CDR3 length: 16 residues. The germline V gene encodes CDR1 KGHSH and CDR2 LQKENI. The CDR3 protein is CASSPRDLAGVNTQYF. CDR3 sequence (DNA): TGTGCCAGCTCCCCGAGGGACCTAGCGGGAGTGAATACGCAGTATTTT.

The V and J genes are TRBV18 and TRBJ1-3, with a possible D match to TRBD1 (6 bases). From germline, CDR1 is KGHSH and CDR2 LQKENI. This CDR3 region has 13 residues. Trimming pared 3 bases from V and 4 bases from J, leaving 7 bases between. CDR3 coding DNA: TGTGCCAGCTCACCCCAGGGGGGAAACACCATATATTTT. Amino acids: CASSPQGGNTIYF.

The chain couples TRBV5-1 to TRBJ2-2, with 7 bases aligning to TRBD1. Germline trimming cut 4 bases from V and 8 bases from J; bases unmatched to any gene: 2. Germline assignment: CDR1 SGHRS and CDR2 YFSETQ. This CDR3 region has 12 residues. The CDR3 region has the DNA TGCGCCAGCAGCCCGGACAGGGGGGAGCTGTTTTTT. Amino acid sequence: CASSPDRGELFF.

The J gene is TRBJ2-3, the V gene TRBV6-1; D ambiguous. This CDR3 comprises 13 residues. V lost 2 bases to trimming and J lost 8 bases, with 11 bases between them. The germline V gene has CDR1 MNHNS and CDR2 SASEGT. Written as DNA, the CDR3 is TGTGCCAGCAGTGAACAGCATCCGGGTACGCAGTATTTT. Translating gives CASSEQHPGTQYF.

This chain joins TRBV27 and TRBJ1-1, with 9 bases fitting TRBD1. This CDR3 has 14 amino acids. Germline assignment: CDR1 MNHEY and CDR2 SMNVEV (reference sequence). With V trimmed by 6 bases and J by 2 bases, 4 bases remained unmatched. CDR3 region: CASSLGQGNTEAFF. Here the CDR3 DNA reads TGTGCCAGCAGCCTGGGACAGGGAAACACTGAAGCTTTCTTT.

This sequence joins TRBV28 and TRBJ2-7, with a tentative D call TRBD2 (5 bases). CDR3 length: 12 residues. The germline gives CDR1 MDHEN, CDR2 SYDVKM. Trimming took 3 bases from V and 7 from J, leaving 10 bases between them. The CDR3: CASSLWESEQYF. CDR3 coding DNA: TGTGCCAGCAGTTTGTGGGAGTCTGAGCAGTACTTC.

This rearrangement joins TRBV7-6 to TRBJ2-1; 13 bases agree with TRBD2. CDR3 length: 15 residues. CDR1 and CDR2 from the germline V gene are SGHVS and FNYEAQ. V was pared by 8 bases and J by 3 bases, with 4 bases of the junction left unmatched. CDR3 sequence (DNA): TGTGCCAGCTCAAGGACTAGCGGGAGCTACAATGAGCAGTTCTTC. It codes for CASSRTSGSYNEQFF.

This clone was seen a few times. The chain carries TRBV7-9 and TRBJ1-6, with a possible D match to TRBD1 (6 bases). Germline CDR1 reads SEHNR; CDR2 reads FQNEAQ (reference sequence). The CDR3 contains 16 residues. V shed 0 bases and J shed 7 bases, with 13 bases lying between them. CDR3 region: CASSLAGAGANSPLHF. CDR3 in DNA: TGTGCCAGCAGCTTAGCTGGGGCAGGGGCGAATTCACCCCTCCACTTT.

The chain joins TRBV10-2 to TRBJ2-1; 9 bases are a match to TRBD2. Trimming took 6 bases from V and 5 from J; bases not matched to a gene: 14. The germline V gene encodes CDR1 WSHSY and CDR2 SAAADI. There are 17 residues in the CDR3. Written as DNA, the CDR3 is TGCGCCAGCAGGGATTGGATGGCGGGAGGGTATAACAATGAGCAGTTCTTC. It encodes CASRDWMAGGYNNEQFF.